This TCR beta chain was documented in a study of graft-versus-host responses after intestinal transplantation. Study-wide background: Multivisceral, liver-intestinal, or isolated intestinal transplants were performed in recipients. The whole recipient group had anti-thymocyte globulin induction followed by tacrolimus and steroids for around three years. Overall study findings and caveats: In recipient marrow, GvH clones were found, and some appeared first in ileum or blood. Those patients showing graft-donor T cell macrochimerism displayed high graft-versus-host to host-versus-graft clonal ratios in allografts.

Concerning this clone itself: Its antigen is unidentified.

CDR3 length equals 13 residues. Trimming shortened V by 7 bases and J by 0 bases, and 9 bases separated the two germline ends. Germline CDR1 and CDR2: SEHNR and FQNEAQ (reference sequence). Clones were read by immunoSEQ multiplex PCR, and TCRdb kept only the in-frame ones, dropping some. The sample lists tens of thousands of clones; 90% to 95% were seen once. V gene TRBV7-9 combines with J gene TRBJ2-5; a possible D gene is TRBD2 (5 bases). This receptor was obtained from a human patient who received an intestinal transplant, so some T cells may come from the graft donor. Sequencing was performed on PBMCs, taken approximately four months after intestinal transplantation. The CDR3 region has the DNA TGTGCCAGCATCCCGGAGGACCAAGAGACCCAGTACTTC. Protein: CASIPEDQETQYF.